Listed below are T cell receptor beta chains from one sample, sequenced in a study of blood T cell repertoires in COVID-19. Assay: immunoSEQ multiplex PCR; the TCRdb copy retains only in-frame clones and omits some. The table has hundreds of thousands of clones, roughly nine tenths seen once. The sample taken for sequencing was peripheral blood. The receptors come from a woman aged 60-70 years who had recovered from COVID-19. CDR3s include the opening cysteine and the closing phenylalanine or tryptophan. D genes are given only for firm matches. Size tells how often a clone was seen (once, few, many) or the class of an expanded clone, and some rows leave it out.

CASSLSQGVTDTQYF,TGTGCCAGCAGCTTAAGCCAGGGCGTGACAGATACGCAGTATTTT,NA,TRBJ2-3,TRBV7-9,NA
CAISEGRGGEKLFF,TGTGCCATCAGTGAAGGTCGGGGGGGTGAAAAACTGTTTTTT,once,TRBJ1-4,TRBV10-3,NA
CATKRTGEDEQFF,TGTGCCACCAAACGGACAGGAGAGGATGAGCAGTTCTTC,NA,TRBJ2-1,TRBV24-1,TRBD1
CASSEGVRETQYF,TGTGCCAGCTCAGAGGGGGTTCGAGAGACCCAGTACTTC,NA,TRBJ2-5,TRBV18,NA
CSVGWANQPQHF,TGCAGCGTTGGATGGGCCAATCAGCCCCAGCATTTT,NA,TRBJ1-5,TRBV29-1,NA
CASSIQGAIAYNEQFF,TGCGCCAGCAGCATACAGGGGGCTATCGCCTACAATGAGCAGTTCTTC,NA,TRBJ2-1,TRBV5-1,TRBD1
CASSFTGTGGLDTQYF,TGCGCCAGCAGCTTTACCGGGACAGGGGGTTTAGATACGCAGTATTTT,NA,TRBJ2-3,TRBV5-1,TRBD1
CASSDLAVLGNQPQHF,TGTGCCAGCAGTGACCTCGCGGTCTTGGGCAATCAGCCCCAGCATTTT,NA,TRBJ1-5,TRBV2,NA
CASSVQPGLAGNIQYF,TGTGCCAGCAGCGTCCAGCCGGGACTAGCTGGGAACATTCAGTACTTC,once,TRBJ2-4,TRBV9,TRBD2
CASSWDYSPLHF,TGTGCCAGCAGCTGGGACTACTCACCCCTCCACTTT,NA,TRBJ1-6,TRBV7-2,NA
CASSVGGTANEKLFF,TGTGCCAGCAGCGTGGGGGGTACAGCCAATGAAAAACTGTTTTTT,few,TRBJ1-4,TRBV9,NA
CASSLPPGTPLNYGYTF,TGTGCCAGCAGCCTCCCGCCCGGGACACCTCTAAACTATGGCTACACCTTC,few,TRBJ1-2,TRBV5-6,NA
CASSDRDRAYEQYF,TGTGCCAGTAGTGATCGGGACAGAGCCTACGAGCAGTACTTC,NA,TRBJ2-7,TRBV19,TRBD1
CASSQVGWDRQSPSGNIQYF,TGTGCCAGCAGCCAAGTGGGCTGGGACAGACAGTCCCCGTCCGGAAACATTCAGTACTTC,NA,TRBJ2-4,TRBV3-1/TRBV3-2,TRBD1
CASSPDTGNYGYTF,TGTGCCAGCAGCCCAGACACAGGGAACTATGGCTACACCTTC,few,TRBJ1-2,TRBV3-1/TRBV3-2,NA